This T cell receptor beta chain was recorded in a study of blood T cell repertoires in COVID-19. The CDR3 is made up of 14 amino acids. The V gene's germline CDR1 is MNHEY and CDR2 SVGAGI. Deletions cut 5 bases from V and 8 bases from J, with 15 bases between. Sequenced by immunoSEQ multiplex PCR; TCRdb stores in-frame clones only, minus some. The sample contains hundreds of thousands of clones, about 90% of which appear only once. The TCR comes from a middle-aged man with acute or convalescent COVID-19. What was sequenced was peripheral blood. This chain connects TRBV6-5 to TRBJ1-4, with unresolved D. CDR3 in DNA: TGTGCCAGCAGTAACGACCCTGGCGGCGAAAAACTGTTTTTT. It is translated as CASSNDPGGEKLFF.